What follows is one T cell receptor beta chain and its context. The antigen it binds to is not known. Within one base of it there is no much larger clone, and no base qualities were kept. Sequences SGHRS (CDR1) and YFSETQ (CDR2) are obtained from the germline V gene. Between the V and J ends, shortened by 4 bases and 7 bases respectively, the junction contains 15 bases. From the cysteine up to the phenylalanine, the CDR3 has a length of 14 residues. Kept here is only the CDR3 DNA, which spans 42 bases and is read in frame from base 1. Healthy HIV-negative adults with no recently reported acute infections or vaccinations were included as donors. Every donor was a Caucasian adult living in Nashville, Tennessee, USA. Magnetic negative selection was used to enrich CD4+ T cells, after which naive cells were positively selected on CD45RA and the negative fraction became the memory subset. Blood was collected by leukapheresis, and PBMCs were isolated by Ficoll-Histopaque density gradient centrifugation and then cryopreserved in liquid nitrogen vapor phase. Purity and quantity of every magnetically sorted T cell population were checked by analytical flow cytometry. Genomic DNA was isolated from each sorted fraction and quantified by UV absorbance on a Nanodrop 2000c.

Using the deep immunoSEQ assay, TCR CDR3 regions were amplified from genomic DNA by multiplex PCR. Extracted genomic DNA from each cell subset was spread evenly across all wells of several immunoSEQ 96-well plates, with each plate serving as a replicate. For sorted subsets, 150 to 250 ng of genomic DNA, equivalent to 25,000 to 35,000 T cell genomes, went into each replicate PCR. The purified libraries were quantified using a Qubit 3.0 fluorometer, sized with a Bioanalyzer 2100, and then quantified again using the KAPA Library Quantification kit. A separate single-read 150-cycle Illumina NextSeq 550 flow cell was used to sequence each immunoSEQ 96-well plate. The paper's data handling went like this. Because the immunoSEQ output held only junctional sequences and lacked quality scores, the filtering could not match the filtering applied to full-length reads. To assign V/J genes and CDR3, sequences were annotated against IMGT germline references using PyIR, a Python wrapper for IgBLAST v1.9. Reads were removed for weak V/J assignments (E-value above 1e-6), missing CDR3, stop codons, out-of-frame junctions, or ambiguous translated residues. V3J clonotypes were defined as sequences sharing the same inferred V gene, J gene, and CDR3 amino acid sequence. Percentage overlap between repertoires was computed as shared unique clonotypes divided by the size of the smaller repertoire. Richness of each repertoire was evaluated using RTK rarefaction, the Chao1 estimator, and Recon v2.1 estimates of unobserved clonotypes. Generation probabilities for all TCRbeta clonotypes obtained by the gDNA method from a handful of donors were computed using OLGA. The source is immuneACCESS, and TCRdb retained only in-frame sequences with V and J called. Part of the clones is not carried over; for the studies checked, unresolved V genes explain less than half of this, and the remainder is unexplained. V, J and clone size are those of that table, while D and trimming were read from the DNA. Across this sample there are over 1.5 million clones, with 98% seen only once. Around 0.47% of the sample is taken by the ten largest.

This sample is part of a study of shared clonotypes between healthy human individuals (dated by TCRdb to about 2020). At the level of the whole study: The cohort included a few men and a couple of women between 18 and 49 years of age. For each donor, CD4 naive and CD4 memory were each run on three plates, CD8 naive on two plates, and CD8 memory on one plate. To estimate repertoire size and how much clonotypes are shared between individuals, the study performed deep sequencing of blood TCR repertoires from 4 to 6 healthy adults. Libraries were prepared and TCR repertoires were sequenced by different laboratories using diverse techniques, in order to increase sequencing depth and limit assay-specific biases. Per donor, leukapheresis produced somewhere between about 0.9 and 9.5 billion PBMCs.

Summary of the overall study and its limitations: Naive subsets generally had larger estimated clonotype richness than memory subsets. Incomplete sequencing was indicated by rarefaction of sorted-subset datasets, despite the large sequencing depth. Because the study included only a small number of donors, the genetic and exposure-history diversity represented was limited. Sampling was limited to blood, and TCR repertoires in tissue likely differ from TCR repertoires in blood. Compared with non-shared clonotypes, the clonotypes found in all four sorted-subset donors had higher generation probabilities. Pairwise subsampling led to the expectation that sequencing depth would affect the degree of clonotype sharing among donors. Across several donors, approximately 4.6% of naive CD4, roughly 3.4% of naive CD8, about 2% of memory CD4, and 0.4% of memory CD8 clonotypes were shared.

The source of this sequence is a man under 40 in good health. The chain is assembled from TRBV5-1 and TRBJ2-1; TRBD2 is perhaps the D gene, given 6 matching bases. The specimen sequenced was naive CD4+ T cells sorted from blood. The meaning of the sample's cell subset or site label: CD45RA+ positively selected. The CDR3 amino acid sequence is: CASSGTTSLNEQFF. At the DNA level, the sequence is TGCGCCAGCAGCGGAACGACTAGTTTGAATGAGCAGTTCTTC.